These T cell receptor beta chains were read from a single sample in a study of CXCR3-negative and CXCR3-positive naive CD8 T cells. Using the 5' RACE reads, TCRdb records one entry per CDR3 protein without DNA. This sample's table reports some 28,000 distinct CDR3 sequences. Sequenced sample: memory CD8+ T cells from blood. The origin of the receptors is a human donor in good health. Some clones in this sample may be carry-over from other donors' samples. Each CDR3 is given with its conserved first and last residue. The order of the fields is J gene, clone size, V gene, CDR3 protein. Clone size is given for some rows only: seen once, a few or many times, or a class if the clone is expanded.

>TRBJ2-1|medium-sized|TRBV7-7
CASSLDGGTYNEQFF
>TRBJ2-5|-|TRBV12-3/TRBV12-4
CASSPEGTGHETQYF
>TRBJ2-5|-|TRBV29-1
CSVEGANQETQYF
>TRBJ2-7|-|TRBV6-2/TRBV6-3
CASSYSRRLGTYEQYF
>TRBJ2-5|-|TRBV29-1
CSVDSRNQETQYF
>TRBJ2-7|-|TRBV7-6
CASSPNGNYEQYF
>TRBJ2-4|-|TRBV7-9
CASSLGAGENIQYF
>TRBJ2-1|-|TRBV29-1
CSSLGDYGGAGNEQFF
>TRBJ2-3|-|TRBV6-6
CASSYLASTDTQYF
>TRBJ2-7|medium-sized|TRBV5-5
CASSFRQVSYEQYF
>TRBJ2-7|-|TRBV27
CASSLRFGGLAYEQYF
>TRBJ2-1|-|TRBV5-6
CASSQGHEQFF
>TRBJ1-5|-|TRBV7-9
CASDSGNQPQHF
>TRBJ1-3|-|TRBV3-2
CASSPKGTRSGNTIYF
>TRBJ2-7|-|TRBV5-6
CASSPNRGNSYEQYF
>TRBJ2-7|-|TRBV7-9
CASSLVLGDYEQYF
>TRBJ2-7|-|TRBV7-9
CASSSSDRGRYEQYF
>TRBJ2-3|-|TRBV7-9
CASSRLTSGGRGDTQYF
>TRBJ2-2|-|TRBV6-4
CASSDGGTGELFF
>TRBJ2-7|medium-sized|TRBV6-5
CASSYFPPGQGSYEQYF
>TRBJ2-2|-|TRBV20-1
CSARESRTGELFF
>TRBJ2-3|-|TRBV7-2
CASSYGINTDTQYF
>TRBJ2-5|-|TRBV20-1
CSARQGAPEETQYF
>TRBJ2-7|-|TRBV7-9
CACSGWYNSYEQYF
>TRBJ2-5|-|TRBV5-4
CASSLPNRDAKENQYF
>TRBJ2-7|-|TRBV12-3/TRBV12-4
CASSPGTGVYEQYF
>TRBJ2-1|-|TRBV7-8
CASGRGSAYNEQFF
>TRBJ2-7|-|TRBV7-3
CASSSDYSREQYF
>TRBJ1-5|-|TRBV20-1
CSARDRGGRGTDSNQPQHF
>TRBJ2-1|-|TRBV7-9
CASSTDTGNSYNEQFF
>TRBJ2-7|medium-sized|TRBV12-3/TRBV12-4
CASTLPINGYRGGDYEQYF
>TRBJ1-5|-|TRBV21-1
CASSKEGQGSGQPQHF
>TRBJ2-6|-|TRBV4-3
CASSQGADSGANVLTF
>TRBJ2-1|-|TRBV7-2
CASSFEGTYNEQFF
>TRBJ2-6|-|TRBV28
CASRGTGISSSGANVLTF